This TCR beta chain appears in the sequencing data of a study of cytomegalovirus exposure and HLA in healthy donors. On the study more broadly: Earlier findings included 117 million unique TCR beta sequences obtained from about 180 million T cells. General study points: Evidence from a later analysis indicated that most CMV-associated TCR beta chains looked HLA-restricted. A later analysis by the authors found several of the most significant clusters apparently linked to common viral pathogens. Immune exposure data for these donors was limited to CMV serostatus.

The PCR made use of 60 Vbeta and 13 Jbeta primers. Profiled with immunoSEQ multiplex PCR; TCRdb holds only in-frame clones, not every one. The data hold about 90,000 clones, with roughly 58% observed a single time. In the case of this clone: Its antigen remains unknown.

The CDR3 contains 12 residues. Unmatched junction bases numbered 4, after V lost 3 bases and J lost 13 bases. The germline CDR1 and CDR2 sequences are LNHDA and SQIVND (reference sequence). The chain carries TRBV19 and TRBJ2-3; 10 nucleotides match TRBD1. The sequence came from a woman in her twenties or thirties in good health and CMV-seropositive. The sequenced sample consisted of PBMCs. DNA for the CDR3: TGTGCCAGTAGTATTCGACAGGGGGCGAAGTATTTT. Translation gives CASSIRQGAKYF.